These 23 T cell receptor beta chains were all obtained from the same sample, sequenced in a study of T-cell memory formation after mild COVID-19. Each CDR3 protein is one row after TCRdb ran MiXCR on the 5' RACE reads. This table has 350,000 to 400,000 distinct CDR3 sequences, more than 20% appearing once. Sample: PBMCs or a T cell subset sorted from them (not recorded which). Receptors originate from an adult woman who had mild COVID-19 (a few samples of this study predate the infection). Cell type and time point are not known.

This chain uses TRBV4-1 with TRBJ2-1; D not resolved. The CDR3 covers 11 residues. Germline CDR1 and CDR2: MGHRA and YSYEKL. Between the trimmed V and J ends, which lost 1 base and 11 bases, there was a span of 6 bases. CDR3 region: CASSQGNKQFF. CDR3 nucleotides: TGCGCCAGCAGCCAAGGAAATAAGCAGTTCTTC.

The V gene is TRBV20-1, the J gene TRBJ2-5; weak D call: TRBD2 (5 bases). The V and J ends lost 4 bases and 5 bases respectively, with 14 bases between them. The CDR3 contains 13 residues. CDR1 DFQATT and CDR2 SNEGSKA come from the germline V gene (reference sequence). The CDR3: CSAIPQEVETQYF. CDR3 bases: TGCAGTGCTATCCCCCAGGAGGTGGAGACCCAGTACTTC.

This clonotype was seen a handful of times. The CDR3 DNA reads as TGTGCCAGCAGCTTAGGGAAAGGAGACTATGGCTACACCTTC. Translated: CASSLGKGDYGYTF. V usage is TRBV13 and J usage is TRBJ1-2, with no clear D. Germline CDR1 reads PRHDT; CDR2 reads FYEKMQ (reference sequence). The CDR3 has 14 residues. V dropped 0 bases and J dropped 3 bases, with 8 bases sitting between them. The variable domain in full, completed from reference TRBV13 and TRBJ1-2, reads AAGVIQSPRHLIKEKRETATLKCYPIPRHDTVYWYQQGPGQDPQFLISFYEKMQSDKGSIPDRFSAQQFSDYHSELNMSSLELGDSALYFCASSLGKGDYGYTFGSGTRLTVV.

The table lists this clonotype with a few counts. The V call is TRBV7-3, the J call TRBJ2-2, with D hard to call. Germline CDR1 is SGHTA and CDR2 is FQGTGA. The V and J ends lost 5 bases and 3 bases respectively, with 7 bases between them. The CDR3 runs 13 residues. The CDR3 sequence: CASSPMDTGELFF. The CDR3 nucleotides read TGTGCCAGCAGCCCTATGGACACCGGGGAGCTGTTTTTT.

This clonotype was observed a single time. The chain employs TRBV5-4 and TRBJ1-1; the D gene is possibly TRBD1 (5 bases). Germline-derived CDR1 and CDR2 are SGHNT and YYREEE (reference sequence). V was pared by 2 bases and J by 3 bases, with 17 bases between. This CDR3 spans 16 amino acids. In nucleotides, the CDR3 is TGTGCCAGCAGCTTTTGGGGCCGGGGGTACGACACTGAAGCTTTCTTT. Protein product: CASSFWGRGYDTEAFF.

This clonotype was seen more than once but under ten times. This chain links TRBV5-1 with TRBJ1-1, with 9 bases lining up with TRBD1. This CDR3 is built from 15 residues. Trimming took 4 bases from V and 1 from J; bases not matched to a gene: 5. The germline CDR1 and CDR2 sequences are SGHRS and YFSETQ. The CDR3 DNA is TGCGCCAGCAGCCCGATACAGGGGGCGAACACTGAAGCTTTCTTT. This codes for CASSPIQGANTEAFF. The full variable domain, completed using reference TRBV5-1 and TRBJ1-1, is KAGVTQTPRYLIKTRGQQVTLSCSPISGHRSVSWYQQTPGQGLQFLFEYFSETQRNKGNFPGRFSGRQFSNSRSEMNVSTLELGDSALYLCASSPIQGANTEAFFGQGTRLTVV.

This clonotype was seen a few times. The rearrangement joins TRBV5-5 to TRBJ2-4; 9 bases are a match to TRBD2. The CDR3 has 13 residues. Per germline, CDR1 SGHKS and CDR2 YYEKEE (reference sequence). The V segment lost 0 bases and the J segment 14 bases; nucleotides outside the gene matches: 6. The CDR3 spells CASSLDLRGGEYF. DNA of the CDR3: TGTGCCAGCAGCTTGGATCTACGCGGGGGGGAGTACTTC.

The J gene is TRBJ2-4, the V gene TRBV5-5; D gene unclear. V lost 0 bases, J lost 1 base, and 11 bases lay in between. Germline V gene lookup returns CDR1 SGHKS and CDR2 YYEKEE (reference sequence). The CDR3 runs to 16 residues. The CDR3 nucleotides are TGTGCCAGCAGCTTGGGCCAGTCTATCGCCAAAAACATTCAGTACTTC. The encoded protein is CASSLGQSIAKNIQYF.

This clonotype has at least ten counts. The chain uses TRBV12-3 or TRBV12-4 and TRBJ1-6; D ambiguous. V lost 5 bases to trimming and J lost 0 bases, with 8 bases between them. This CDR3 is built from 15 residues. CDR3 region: CASSRTASYNSPLHF. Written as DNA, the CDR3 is TGTGCCAGCAGTCGGACGGCCTCCTATAATTCACCCCTCCACTTT.

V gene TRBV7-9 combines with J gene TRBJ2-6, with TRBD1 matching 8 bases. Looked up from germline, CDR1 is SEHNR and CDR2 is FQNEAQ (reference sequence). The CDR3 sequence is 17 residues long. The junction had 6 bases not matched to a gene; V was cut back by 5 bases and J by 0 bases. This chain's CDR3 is CASSPGTGSSGANVLTF. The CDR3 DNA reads TGTGCCAGCAGCCCCGGGACAGGCAGCTCTGGGGCCAACGTCCTGACTTTC.

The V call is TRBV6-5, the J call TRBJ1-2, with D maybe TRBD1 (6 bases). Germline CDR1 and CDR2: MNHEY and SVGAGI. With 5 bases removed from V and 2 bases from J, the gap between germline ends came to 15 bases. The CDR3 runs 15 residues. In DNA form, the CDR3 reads TGTGCCAGCAGTCGTTCCGGGGGCACCAACTATGGCTACACCTTC. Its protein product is CASSRSGGTNYGYTF.

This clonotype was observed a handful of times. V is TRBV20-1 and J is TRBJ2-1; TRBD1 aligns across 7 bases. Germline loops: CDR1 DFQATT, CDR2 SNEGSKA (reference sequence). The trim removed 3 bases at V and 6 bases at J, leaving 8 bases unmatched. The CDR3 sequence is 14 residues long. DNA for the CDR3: TGCAGTGCTAGTATAGGGGGCGATGGCAATGAGCAGTTCTTC. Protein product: CSASIGGDGNEQFF.

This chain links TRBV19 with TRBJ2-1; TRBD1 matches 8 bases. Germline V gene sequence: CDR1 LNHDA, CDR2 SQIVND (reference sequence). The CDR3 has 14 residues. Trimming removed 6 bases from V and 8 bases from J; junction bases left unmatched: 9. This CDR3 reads CASRRRTGWYEQFF. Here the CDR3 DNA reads TGTGCCAGTAGGAGGAGGACAGGGTGGTATGAGCAGTTCTTC. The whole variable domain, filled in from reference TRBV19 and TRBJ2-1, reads DGGITQSPKYLFRKEGQNVTLSCEQNLNHDAMYWYRQDPGQGLRLIYYSQIVNDFQKGDIAEGYSVSREKKESFPLTVTSAQKNPTAFYLCASRRRTGWYEQFFGPGTRLTVL.

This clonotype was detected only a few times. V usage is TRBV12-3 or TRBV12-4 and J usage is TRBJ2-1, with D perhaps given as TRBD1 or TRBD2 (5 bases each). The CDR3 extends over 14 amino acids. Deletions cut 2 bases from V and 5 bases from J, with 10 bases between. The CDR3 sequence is CASSLYPGHNEQFF. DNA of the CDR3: TGTGCCAGCAGTTTATATCCGGGACACAATGAGCAGTTCTTC.

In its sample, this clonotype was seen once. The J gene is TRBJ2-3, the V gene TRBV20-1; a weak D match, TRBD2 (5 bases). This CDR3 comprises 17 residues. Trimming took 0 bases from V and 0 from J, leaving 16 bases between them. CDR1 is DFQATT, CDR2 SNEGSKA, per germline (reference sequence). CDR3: CSAREPIGRGSTDTQYF. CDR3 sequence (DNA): TGCAGTGCTAGAGAACCAATAGGGCGCGGGAGCACAGATACGCAGTATTTT.

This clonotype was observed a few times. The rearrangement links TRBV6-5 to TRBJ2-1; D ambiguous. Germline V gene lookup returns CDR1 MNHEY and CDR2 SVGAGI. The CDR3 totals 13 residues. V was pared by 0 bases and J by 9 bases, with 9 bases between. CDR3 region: CASSYSKVAEQFF. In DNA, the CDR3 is TGTGCCAGCAGTTACTCGAAGGTAGCTGAGCAGTTCTTC.

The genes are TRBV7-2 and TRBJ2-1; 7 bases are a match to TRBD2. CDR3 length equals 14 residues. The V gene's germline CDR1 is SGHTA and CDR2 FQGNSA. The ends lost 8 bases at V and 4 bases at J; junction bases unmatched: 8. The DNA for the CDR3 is TGTGCCAGCGTCTCGGCGGGGGTATACAATGAGCAGTTCTTC. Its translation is CASVSAGVYNEQFF.

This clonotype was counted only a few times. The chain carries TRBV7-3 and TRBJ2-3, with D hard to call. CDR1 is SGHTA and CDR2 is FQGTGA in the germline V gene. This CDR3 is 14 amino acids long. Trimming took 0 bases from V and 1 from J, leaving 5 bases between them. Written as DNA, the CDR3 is TGTGCCAGCAGCTTAACGTGGGGCACAGATACGCAGTATTTT. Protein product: CASSLTWGTDTQYF.

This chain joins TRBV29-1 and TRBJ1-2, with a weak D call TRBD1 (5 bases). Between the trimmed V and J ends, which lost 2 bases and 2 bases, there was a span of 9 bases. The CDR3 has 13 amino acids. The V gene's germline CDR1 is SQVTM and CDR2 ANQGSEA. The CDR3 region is CSVEKGSNYGYTF. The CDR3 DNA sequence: TGCAGCGTTGAAAAGGGGAGCAACTATGGCTACACCTTC.

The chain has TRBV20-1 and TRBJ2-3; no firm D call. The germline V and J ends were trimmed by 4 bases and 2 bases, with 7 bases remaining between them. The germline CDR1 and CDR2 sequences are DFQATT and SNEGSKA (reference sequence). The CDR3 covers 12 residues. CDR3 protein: CSATFYTDTQYF. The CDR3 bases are TGCAGTGCTACCTTTTACACAGATACGCAGTATTTT.

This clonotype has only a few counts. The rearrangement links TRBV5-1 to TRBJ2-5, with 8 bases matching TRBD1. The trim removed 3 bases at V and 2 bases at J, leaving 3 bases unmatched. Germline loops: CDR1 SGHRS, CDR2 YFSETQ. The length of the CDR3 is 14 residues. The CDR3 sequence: CASSYGQGQETQYF. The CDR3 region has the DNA TGCGCCAGCAGCTACGGACAGGGACAAGAGACCCAGTACTTC.

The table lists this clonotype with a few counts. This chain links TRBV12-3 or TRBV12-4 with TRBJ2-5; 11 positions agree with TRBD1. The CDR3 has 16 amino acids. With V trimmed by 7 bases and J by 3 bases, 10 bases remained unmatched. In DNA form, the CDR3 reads TGTGCCAGCACCATCGGGACAGGGGGTTACAAAGAGACCCAGTACTTC. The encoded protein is CASTIGTGGYKETQYF.

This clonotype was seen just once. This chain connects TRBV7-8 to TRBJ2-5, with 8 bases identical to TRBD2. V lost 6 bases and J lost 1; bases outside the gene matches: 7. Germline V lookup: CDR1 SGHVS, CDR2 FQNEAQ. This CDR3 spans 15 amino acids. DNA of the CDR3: TGTGCCAGCAGGCCCCGGGGGGGACCCCAAGAGACCCAGTACTTC. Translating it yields CASRPRGGPQETQYF.